These 32 T cell receptor beta chains were all obtained from the same sample, sequenced in a study of shared clonotypes between healthy human individuals. TCRdb's table, derived via immunoSEQ multiplex PCR, lists solely in-frame clones and lacks some. The sample holds 400,000 to 500,000 clones; 79% are singletons and the top ten take approximately 12%. The material sequenced was PBMCs. The receptors originated from a woman between 35 and 50 years old in good health. Some clones in this sample may be carry-over from other donors' samples.

The chain recombines TRBV29-1 with TRBJ2-5; TRBD2 is a possible D gene (6 bases). The germline V gene encodes CDR1 SQVTM and CDR2 ANQGSEA. Trimming removed 2 bases at V and 4 bases at J, with 14 bases between. The CDR3 covers 14 residues. As DNA, the CDR3 is TGCAGCGTTGAAAGGGCGGGAAGGTCAGAGACCCAGTACTTC. As protein: CSVERAGRSETQYF.

Of note for this clone: A read error may produce the germline difference seen at one junction end. The chain employs TRBV7-7 and TRBJ1-5; D is possibly TRBD1 (5 bases). In germline, CDR1 is SSHAT, CDR2 FNYEAQ (reference sequence). The CDR3 is 13 residues long. Here the CDR3 reads CASSSGPFMPQHF. Here the CDR3 DNA reads TGTGCTAGCAGCTCGGGACCCTTTATGCCCCAGCATTTT.

The gene calls are TRBV10-1 and TRBJ2-1; D gene unclear. In germline, CDR1 is WNHNN, CDR2 SYGVQD (reference sequence). V was shortened by 8 bases and J by 3 bases, with 5 bases between the two germline ends. This CDR3 comprises 11 residues. The DNA of the CDR3 is TGCGCCAGCTCCAGCTACAATGAGCAGTTCTTC. Translated, it gives CASSSYNEQFF.

This clone appeared a single time. V and J are TRBV4-1 and TRBJ1-5; 7 nucleotides agree with TRBD1. The CDR3 sequence is 15 residues long. Germline V CDR1 and CDR2: MGHRA, YSYEKL. The V and J ends lost 3 bases and 3 bases, in that order; junction bases with no gene match: 5. The CDR3 protein is CASSHRDRINQPQHF. In DNA form, the CDR3 reads TGCGCCAGCAGCCATCGGGACAGAATCAATCAGCCCCAGCATTTT.

The J gene is TRBJ1-3, the V gene TRBV18; tentatively, D is TRBD1 (6 bases). CDR3 length: 15 amino acids. Germline V gives CDR1 KGHSH, CDR2 LQKENI. Trimming took 5 bases from V and 0 from J, leaving 11 bases between them. The CDR3 coding sequence is TGTGCCAGCTCAGAACTGGACAGCTCTGGAAACACCATATATTTT. Translation: CASSELDSSGNTIYF. The full variable domain, in which reference TRBV18 and TRBJ1-3 provide the parts outside the CDR3, is NAGVMQNPRHLVRRRGQEARLRCSPMKGHSHVYWYRQLPEEGLKFMVYLQKENIIDESGMPKERFSAEFPKEGPSILRIQQVVRGDSAAYFCASSELDSSGNTIYFGEGSWLTVV.

This rearrangement joins TRBV27 to TRBJ2-7, with D uncertain. CDR3 length equals 15 residues. Trimming removed 0 bases at V and 2 bases at J, with 11 bases between. The germline V gene has CDR1 MNHEY and CDR2 SMNVEV (reference sequence). CDR3: CASSLSGTRPYEQYF. CDR3 coding DNA: TGTGCCAGCAGTTTATCTGGAACCCGACCCTACGAGCAGTACTTC.

The chain has TRBV15 and TRBJ2-6; D gene ambiguous. V lost 0 bases to trimming and J lost 0 bases, with 3 bases between them. The CDR3 length is 15 residues. Germline V lookup: CDR1 LNHNV, CDR2 YYDKDF (reference sequence). This chain's CDR3 is CATSRDNSGANVLTF. In DNA, the CDR3 is TGTGCCACCAGCAGAGACAACTCTGGGGCCAACGTCCTGACTTTC. The full variable domain, completed using reference TRBV15 and TRBJ2-6, is DAMVIQNPRYQVTQFGKPVTLSCSQTLNHNVMYWYQQKSSQAPKLLFHYYDKDFNNEADTPDNFQSRRPNTSFCFLDIRSPGLGDTAMYLCATSRDNSGANVLTFGAGSRLTVL.

This chain links TRBV20-1 with TRBJ2-7; TRBD1 matches at 8 bases. Germline assignment: CDR1 DFQATT and CDR2 SNEGSKA (reference sequence). The CDR3 is made up of 11 amino acids. V lost 5 bases, J lost 7 bases, and 4 bases stayed unmatched. In nucleotides, the CDR3 is TGCAGTGCTGGGACAGGTTGGGAGCAGTACTTC. Its protein product is CSAGTGWEQYF.

Worth noting for this clone: Other nucleotide sequences in the sample specify the same CDR3. The DNA of the CDR3 is TGTGCCAGCAGCTTACAGGCTAAAGCTTTCTTT. Encoded protein: CASSLQAKAFF. V usage is TRBV28 and J usage is TRBJ1-1; the D gene is possibly TRBD1 (5 bases). The CDR3 is 11 residues long. Germline V gene data show CDR1 as MDHEN and CDR2 as SYDVKM. With 6 bases removed from V and 9 bases from J, the gap between germline ends came to 11 bases.

This clone occurred a few times. The V and J genes are TRBV5-1 and TRBJ2-3; D might be TRBD1 (6 bases). The CDR3 covers 15 residues. The V end was cut by 4 bases, the J end by 2 bases, with 14 bases between. In germline, CDR1 is SGHRS, CDR2 YFSETQ. CDR3 region: CASSHTGHTTDTQYF. CDR3 nucleotides: TGCGCCAGCAGCCACACAGGGCATACCACAGATACGCAGTATTTT. The full variable domain, its missing parts supplied by reference TRBV5-1 and TRBJ2-3, is KAGVTQTPRYLIKTRGQQVTLSCSPISGHRSVSWYQQTPGQGLQFLFEYFSETQRNKGNFPGRFSGRQFSNSRSEMNVSTLELGDSALYLCASSHTGHTTDTQYFGPGTRLTVL.

V gene TRBV11-2 combines with J gene TRBJ1-1; tentatively, D is TRBD1 (5 bases). In germline, CDR1 is SGHAT, CDR2 FQNNGV. Deletions cut 3 bases from V and 3 bases from J, with 17 bases between. The CDR3 totals 16 residues. As DNA, the CDR3 is TGTGCCAGCAGCTTGGAGGCCAGGGTGGGATACACTGAAGCTTTCTTT. As protein: CASSLEARVGYTEAFF.

The chain links TRBV28 to TRBJ1-5, with 11 bases fitting TRBD1. V lost 5 bases to trimming and J lost 7 bases; unmatched junction nucleotides: 10. Per the germline V gene, CDR1 is MDHEN and CDR2 is SYDVKM. The CDR3 runs 16 residues. DNA of the CDR3: TGTGCCAGCAGTGGACAGGGGGCGCTTGTGGGGCAGCCCCAGCATTTT. Its protein product is CASSGQGALVGQPQHF.

The rearrangement links TRBV7-2 to TRBJ1-4; 8 bases fit TRBD1. Trimming cost V 5 bases and J 8 bases; bases outside gene matches: 13. In germline, CDR1 is SGHTA, CDR2 FQGNSA. CDR3 size: 16 residues. This CDR3 is CASSPGQGRAEEKLFF. CDR3 sequence (DNA): TGTGCCAGCAGCCCTGGACAGGGAAGGGCTGAAGAAAAACTGTTTTTT.

CDR3 amino acids: CASSESGWIARETQYF. CDR3 DNA sequence: TGTGCCAGCAGTGAATCGGGTTGGATCGCCCGAGAGACCCAGTACTTC. The chain joins TRBV6-1 to TRBJ2-5; D call uncertain. The V gene lost 2 bases and the J gene lost 4 bases, with 17 bases spanning the gap. Germline CDR1 reads MNHNS; CDR2 reads SASEGT. The CDR3 totals 16 residues.

In this sample, this clone turned up once. The J gene is TRBJ2-2, the V gene TRBV19, with D perhaps TRBD1 or TRBD2 (5 bases each). In germline, CDR1 is LNHDA, CDR2 SQIVND (reference sequence). The CDR3 contains 16 residues. V was trimmed by 3 bases and J by 6 bases, leaving 17 bases between them. CDR3 residues: CASSMGRVLGAGELFF. The CDR3 region has the DNA TGTGCCAGTAGTATGGGCCGGGTACTAGGGGCCGGGGAGCTGTTTTTT. The variable domain in full, with the rest retrieved from reference TRBV19 and TRBJ2-2, is DGGITQSPKYLFRKEGQNVTLSCEQNLNHDAMYWYRQDPGQGLRLIYYSQIVNDFQKGDIAEGYSVSREKKESFPLTVTSAQKNPTAFYLCASSMGRVLGAGELFFGEGSRLTVL.

V is TRBV5-4 and J is TRBJ1-1, with unresolved D. Trimming pared 4 bases from V and 1 base from J, leaving 11 bases between. Germline-derived CDR1 and CDR2 are SGHNT and YYREEE (reference sequence). This CDR3 spans 14 amino acids. The CDR3 spells CASSHSTENTEAFF. The CDR3 DNA is TGTGCCAGCAGCCACAGCACGGAGAACACTGAAGCTTTCTTT.

J is TRBJ2-2 and V is TRBV6-4, with 9 bases identical to TRBD2. This CDR3 region has 18 residues. J gave up 4 bases and V 3 bases, and 12 bases lay outside the gene matches. Germline V gene lookup returns CDR1 MRHNA and CDR2 SNTAGT. CDR3 coding DNA: TGTGCCAGCAGTGAGGGAGCTTGGCGGGAGGGTTTCACCGGGGAGCTGTTTTTT. Translating it yields CASSEGAWREGFTGELFF.

This clone was recorded a few times. The rearrangement links TRBV11-3 to TRBJ2-3, with D uncertain. Germline loops: CDR1 SGHNT, CDR2 YENEEA. The CDR3 is made up of 14 amino acids. With 0 bases removed from V and 1 base from J, the gap between germline ends came to 5 bases. CDR3 sequence reads: CASSLETGTDTQYF. For the CDR3, the DNA is TGTGCCAGCAGCTTAGAGACTGGCACAGATACGCAGTATTTT.

This clone was observed once. The chain carries TRBV7-3 and TRBJ2-2; D might be TRBD2 (6 bases). This CDR3 is built from 14 residues. CDR1 SGHTA and CDR2 FQGTGA come from the germline V gene. V lost 3 bases and J lost 6, with 11 bases in between. The CDR3 DNA follows: TGTGCCAGCAGCTTTTCTAGCGAGGCCGGGGAGCTGTTTTTT. It specifies CASSFSSEAGELFF. The variable domain in full, completed from reference TRBV7-3 and TRBJ2-2, reads GAGVSQTPSNKVTEKGKYVELRCDPISGHTALYWYRQSLGQGPEFLIYFQGTGAADDSGLPNDRFFAVRPEGSVSTLKIQRTERGDSAVYLCASSFSSEAGELFFGEGSRLTVL.

The chain employs TRBV5-4 and TRBJ1-1; D is ambiguous. The CDR3 spans 13 residues. The germline V and J ends were trimmed by 4 bases and 6 bases, with 13 bases remaining between them. The V gene's germline CDR1 is SGHNT and CDR2 YYREEE (reference sequence). The CDR3 reads CASSTSLRPEAFF. The CDR3, as DNA: TGTGCCAGCAGCACCTCACTGCGGCCTGAAGCTTTCTTT. The full variable domain, with the rest looked up from reference TRBV5-4 and TRBJ1-1, is ETGVTQSPTHLIKTRGQQVTLRCSSQSGHNTVSWYQQALGQGPQFIFQYYREEENGRGNFPPRFSGLQFPNYSSELNVNALELDDSALYLCASSTSLRPEAFFGQGTRLTVV.

The gene calls are TRBV20-1 and TRBJ2-1; possibly TRBD1 for D (5 bases). This CDR3 has 8 amino acids. Looked up from germline, CDR1 is DFQATT and CDR2 is SNEGSKA (reference sequence). Deletions cut 6 bases from V and 12 bases from J, with 6 bases between. The CDR3: CSAGRQFF. CDR3 DNA: TGCAGTGCGGGGCGGCAGTTCTTC.

V gene TRBV7-3 combines with J gene TRBJ1-2; 9 nucleotides line up with TRBD1. V gave up 5 bases and J gave up 7 bases; unmatched junction bases: 5. CDR1 SGHTA and CDR2 FQGTGA come from the germline V gene. The CDR3 totals 13 residues. In DNA, the CDR3 is TGTGCCAGCAGCCCCAGGACAGGGGCTGGCTACACCTTC. This translates into CASSPRTGAGYTF.

The rearrangement uses TRBV28 and TRBJ1-2; D uncertain. Germline values: CDR1 MDHEN, CDR2 SYDVKM. The CDR3 is 13 amino acids. Between the trimmed V and J ends, which lost 3 bases and 2 bases, there was a span of 7 bases. The CDR3 is CASSLAQNYGYTF. In DNA form, the CDR3 reads TGTGCCAGCAGTTTGGCCCAGAACTATGGCTACACCTTC.

As to this clone: One end of the junction does not line up with germline, which may come from a read error. The chain is built from TRBV10-3 and TRBJ2-7, with D perhaps TRBD1 or TRBD2 (6 bases each). CDR1 is ENHRY and CDR2 is SYGVKD in the germline V gene. The CDR3 has 14 amino acids. For the CDR3, the DNA is TGTGCCAGCAGTCGGGGGATGGGGGGCGACGAGCAGTACTTC. Protein product: CASSRGMGGDEQYF.

Concerning this clone: At one boundary the junction diverges from the germline segment, which might be a read error. V usage is TRBV30 and J usage is TRBJ2-1, with 12 positions matching TRBD2. Germline V CDR1 and CDR2: GTSNPN, SVGIG (reference sequence). This CDR3 has 13 amino acids. CDR3 sequence (DNA): TGTGCATGGACTAGCGGGGACTACAATGAGCAGTTCTTC. It translates to CAWTSGDYNEQFF. The full variable domain, in which reference TRBV30 and TRBJ2-1 provide the parts outside the CDR3, is SQTIHQWPATLVQPVGSPLSLECTVEGTSNPNLYWYRQAAGRGLQLLFYSVGIGQISSEVPQNLSASRPQDRQFILSSKKLLLSDSGFYLCAWTSGDYNEQFFGPGTRLTVL.

J is TRBJ2-5 and V is TRBV30, with 11 bases aligning to TRBD2. J was trimmed by 5 bases and V by 7 bases; bases with no gene match: 12. Looked up from germline, CDR1 is GTSNPN and CDR2 is SVGIG (reference sequence). The CDR3 length is 15 residues. The CDR3 coding sequence is TGTGCCTACCTAGCGGGAGGCCCAAAGGGGGAGACCCAGTACTTC. This codes for CAYLAGGPKGETQYF. Variable domain in full (rest from reference TRBV30 and TRBJ2-5): SQTIHQWPATLVQPVGSPLSLECTVEGTSNPNLYWYRQAAGRGLQLLFYSVGIGQISSEVPQNLSASRPQDRQFILSSKKLLLSDSGFYLCAYLAGGPKGETQYFGPGTRLLVL.

The V call is TRBV19, the J call TRBJ2-4, with D possibly matching TRBD2 (5 bases). The CDR3 runs 15 residues. Trimming shortened V by 1 base and J by 0 bases, and 7 bases separated the two germline ends. Germline values: CDR1 LNHDA, CDR2 SQIVND (reference sequence). The CDR3 loop is CASSIGAVAKNIQYF. The CDR3, as DNA: TGTGCCAGTAGTATAGGAGCGGTAGCCAAAAACATTCAGTACTTC.

The chain couples TRBV9 to TRBJ2-1; 8 nucleotides agree with TRBD2. The CDR3 extends over 17 amino acids. Germline V gives CDR1 SGDLS, CDR2 YYNGEE. The V and J ends lost 3 bases and 7 bases, in that order; junction bases with no gene match: 15. CDR3 amino acids: CASSAPREGGERNEQFF. CDR3 DNA sequence: TGTGCCAGCAGCGCACCCCGGGAGGGGGGCGAACGTAATGAGCAGTTCTTC.

This sequence joins TRBV15 and TRBJ2-4, with 9 bases fitting TRBD1. The CDR3 length is 14 residues. The ends lost 3 bases at V and 9 bases at J; junction bases unmatched: 6. CDR1 LNHNV and CDR2 YYDKDF come from the germline V gene (reference sequence). The CDR3 sequence: CATSRGDREGIQYF. CDR3 bases: TGTGCCACCAGCAGGGGGGACAGGGAGGGCATTCAGTACTTC. Variable domain in full (rest from reference TRBV15 and TRBJ2-4): DAMVIQNPRYQVTQFGKPVTLSCSQTLNHNVMYWYQQKSSQAPKLLFHYYDKDFNNEADTPDNFQSRRPNTSFCFLDIRSPGLGDTAMYLCATSRGDREGIQYFGAGTRLSVL.

CDR3 coding DNA: TGTGCCAGCAGCTTACTGGGAGCTAACTATGGCTACACCTTC. This encodes CASSLLGANYGYTF. V and J are TRBV7-2 and TRBJ1-2; D unclear. The CDR3 is 14 residues long. V was trimmed by 2 bases and J by 0 bases, leaving 7 bases between them. The V gene's germline CDR1 is SGHTA and CDR2 FQGNSA.

The chain joins TRBV28 to TRBJ2-7, with 9 nucleotides matching TRBD1. J gave up 7 bases and V 7 bases, and 17 bases lay outside the gene matches. CDR3 length: 16 amino acids. Per the germline V gene, CDR1 is MDHEN and CDR2 is SYDVKM. The CDR3: CASTYSPGQGPWEQYF. CDR3 nucleotides: TGTGCCAGCACCTACTCTCCGGGACAGGGTCCTTGGGAGCAGTACTTC.

This sequence joins TRBV19 and TRBJ2-1; no definite D call. V lost 4 bases and J 0 bases, leaving 7 bases between the germline ends. Per the germline V gene, CDR1 is LNHDA and CDR2 is SQIVND (reference sequence). The CDR3 consists of 14 residues. CDR3 sequence: CASSNGRSYNEQFF. The DNA for the CDR3 is TGTGCCAGTAGTAACGGGCGCTCCTACAATGAGCAGTTCTTC. The full variable domain, its missing parts supplied by reference TRBV19 and TRBJ2-1, is DGGITQSPKYLFRKEGQNVTLSCEQNLNHDAMYWYRQDPGQGLRLIYYSQIVNDFQKGDIAEGYSVSREKKESFPLTVTSAQKNPTAFYLCASSNGRSYNEQFFGPGTRLTVL.